This is a list of T cell receptor beta chains from one sample in a study of blood T cell repertoires in COVID-19. Clones were read by immunoSEQ multiplex PCR, and TCRdb kept only the in-frame ones, dropping some. The sample has approximately 440,000 clones, about 85% seen once. Sequencing was done on a sample of PBMCs or T cells enriched from blood (not recorded which). The source of these receptors is a woman in her late teens or twenties who had recovered from COVID-19. Both conserved end residues are part of each CDR3. A D gene is named only where the DNA matches it firmly. For some rows the clone size is stated as once, few or many, or as a class when expanded; others skip it.

NA,TRBV19,NA,TRBJ1-1,TGTGCCAGTAGTCTCCAGGAGGTGAACACTGAAGCTTTCTTT,CASSLQEVNTEAFF
NA,TRBV24-1,NA,TRBJ2-1,TGTGCCACCAGTGACTCAAGGGGCTACAATGAGCAGTTCTTC,CATSDSRGYNEQFF
TRBD1,TRBV10-1,once,TRBJ1-2,TGCGCCAGCAGTGAGTCGACAGGGGGTGATGGCTACACCTTC,CASSESTGGDGYTF
TRBD1,TRBV29-1,once,TRBJ1-6,TGCAGCGTTGGGGACAGGGGTAATTCCGTTCCGAATTCACCCCTCCACTTT,CSVGDRGNSVPNSPLHF
NA,TRBV2,NA,TRBJ2-7,TGTGCCAGGCGCCCCTACGAGCAGTACTTC,CARRPYEQYF
TRBD2,TRBV7-9,NA,TRBJ2-7,TGTGCCAGCAGCCTTGCGGGTGGGGAGGGCAAGTACTTC,CASSLAGGEGKYF
TRBD1,TRBV4-1,NA,TRBJ1-6,TGCGCCAGCAGCCAAGAAACAGGGGGCTACTATAATTCACCCCTCCACTTT,CASSQETGGYYNSPLHF
NA,TRBV7-9,NA,TRBJ1-2,TGTGCCAGCAGCTTACAACAGGGCTATGGCTACACCTTC,CASSLQQGYGYTF
NA,TRBV27,NA,TRBJ1-4,TGTGCCAGCAGTTTTGGTACGCGAAATGAAAAACTGTTTTTT,CASSFGTRNEKLFF
NA,TRBV28,once,TRBJ1-5,TGTGCCAGCAGTTTCAGAGGGAGCCCCAATCAGCCCCAGCATTTT,CASSFRGSPNQPQHF
NA,TRBV12-3/TRBV12-4,once,TRBJ1-1,TGTGCCAGCAGGCGAGGGGGGGCTGAAGCTTTCTTT,CASRRGGAEAFF
NA,TRBV29-1,NA,TRBJ1-4,TGCAGCGTTACGATTGGGGGGATGAGGGAAAAACTGTTTTTT,CSVTIGGMREKLFF
NA,TRBV7-9,NA,TRBJ1-2,TGTGCCAGCAGCTTAGATGGGGCCGGTGGGCCCTATGGCTACACCTTC,CASSLDGAGGPYGYTF
NA,TRBV12-3/TRBV12-4,NA,TRBJ1-6,TGTGCCAGCAGTCTCAGTAATTCACCCCTCCACTTT,CASSLSNSPLHF
TRBD2,TRBV2,NA,TRBJ2-2,TGTGCCAGCAGGCGTTCTAGCGGGGGGCTTTACACCGGGGAGCTGTTTTTT,CASRRSSGGLYTGELFF
NA,TRBV6-5,NA,TRBJ1-5,TGTGCCAGCAGTTACCTGGGACATCTATTTTATCAGCCCCAGCATTTT,CASSYLGHLFYQPQHF
TRBD1,TRBV12-3/TRBV12-4,NA,TRBJ2-5,TGTGCCAGCAGCAGGACAGGGCAGGGGACCCAGTACTTC,CASSRTGQGTQYF
TRBD1,TRBV2,NA,TRBJ1-6,TGTGCCAGCAGATACGCGGGACAGGATAATTCACCCCTCCACTTT,CASRYAGQDNSPLHF
NA,TRBV5-1,NA,TRBJ2-3,TGCGCCAGCCGTGCAGGCACAGATACGCAGTATTTT,CASRAGTDTQYF
NA,TRBV7-2,NA,TRBJ1-1,TGTGCCAGCAGCTTAGCTGGCCAGGTAGCTTTCTTT,CASSLAGQVAFF
NA,TRBV7-2,NA,TRBJ2-5,TGTGCCAGCAGTCCAAAAGAGACCCAGTACTTC,CASSPKETQYF
NA,TRBV11-2,NA,TRBJ1-6,TGTGCCAGCAACCAGGGGCTCTTCGGAACACCCCTCCACTTT,CASNQGLFGTPLHF
NA,TRBV19,NA,TRBJ1-1,TGTGCCAGTAGTTTCATGAACACTGAAGCTTTCTTT,CASSFMNTEAFF
NA,TRBV29-1,NA,TRBJ1-2,TGCAGCGTTGTGGAGCAATTTTTCTATGGCTACACCTTC,CSVVEQFFYGYTF